Presented here are 24 T cell receptor beta chains from one specimen sequenced in a study of blood T cell repertoires in COVID-19. Profiling relied on immunoSEQ multiplex PCR, and the TCRdb table lists in-frame clones only, not all of them. The table shows under 300,000 clones, with approximately 91% occurring only once. The specimen was peripheral blood. The receptors here all came from a woman in her thirties or forties who had recovered from COVID-19.

The CDR3 nucleotides read TGTGCCAGCAGCCAAGTGATCGCCAGGGGTGAACGTGGGGGCTACACCTTC. Its protein is CASSQVIARGERGGYTF. This chain connects TRBV3-1 (or the pseudogene TRBV3-2) to TRBJ1-2, with D perhaps matching TRBD1 (6 bases). V was clipped by 1 base and J by 8 bases, with 23 bases between them. In germline, CDR1 is LGHDT, CDR2 YNNKEL (reference sequence). The CDR3 is 17 amino acids.

The rearrangement uses TRBV24-1 and TRBJ2-7, with 7 bases identical to TRBD1. V dropped 6 bases and J dropped 5; count of bases not matched to a gene: 3. The CDR3 runs to 12 residues. Germline CDR1 and CDR2: KGHDR and SFDVKD. The CDR3 DNA reads as TGTGCCACCAGTCAAGGGGGCAACGAGCAGTACTTC. Translating gives CATSQGGNEQYF.

V usage is TRBV4-1 and J usage is TRBJ2-2, with 11 bases aligning to TRBD2. CDR1 MGHRA and CDR2 YSYEKL come from the germline V gene. With 0 bases clipped from V and 3 bases from J, the junction kept 9 bases outside the gene matches. The CDR3 loop spans 19 amino acids. CDR3 bases: TGCGCCAGCAGCCAAGATCCGGGTAGCGGGAGGGTCTACACCGGGGAGCTGTTTTTT. It translates to CASSQDPGSGRVYTGELFF.

J is TRBJ2-3 and V is TRBV19, with TRBD1 as a possible D gene (6 bases). The germline V gene has CDR1 LNHDA and CDR2 SQIVND (reference sequence). CDR3 length: 14 residues. The germline V and J ends were trimmed by 6 bases and 2 bases, with 12 bases remaining between them. The CDR3 region is CASRYRAITDTQYF. The CDR3 DNA is TGTGCCAGTAGGTACAGGGCCATCACAGATACGCAGTATTTT.

V gene TRBV25-1 combines with J gene TRBJ1-1, with D uncertain. CDR1 and CDR2 (germline): MGHDK, SYGVNS. The CDR3 spans 13 residues. V lost 6 bases and J lost 6, with 14 bases in between. CDR3 region: CASRRAGVAEAFF. In DNA form, the CDR3 reads TGTGCCAGCAGGAGGGCGGGCGTGGCTGAAGCTTTCTTT. Full variable domain (missing parts from reference TRBV25-1 and TRBJ1-1): EADIYQTPRYLVIGTGKKITLECSQTMGHDKMYWYQQDPGMELHLIHYSYGVNSTEKGDLSSESTVSRIRTEHFPLTLESARPSHTSQYLCASRRAGVAEAFFGQGTRLTVV.

This chain joins TRBV28 and TRBJ1-2; 7 nucleotides align to TRBD1. The trim removed 8 bases at V and 3 bases at J, leaving 9 bases unmatched. CDR1 is MDHEN, CDR2 SYDVKM, per germline. The CDR3 has 14 residues. This chain's CDR3 is CASRRLDRDYGYTF. Written as DNA, the CDR3 is TGTGCCAGCCGGCGGCTCGACAGGGACTATGGCTACACCTTC.

J is TRBJ2-3 and V is TRBV28; 10 bases map to TRBD2. Germline lookup yields CDR1 MDHEN and CDR2 SYDVKM. Losses at the gene ends were 10 bases for V and 9 bases for J; bases not matched to a gene: 13. This CDR3 region has 14 residues. CDR3 bases: TGTGCCACCGAAGGAGCGGGGGGGCCCGAGACGCAGTATTTT. Protein: CATEGAGGPETQYF.

This chain uses TRBV6-5 with TRBJ2-4; 10 nucleotides agree with TRBD2. V shed 8 bases and J 8 bases; nucleotides not matched to a gene: 6. The CDR3 contains 13 residues. From germline, CDR1 is MNHEY and CDR2 SVGAGI. The CDR3 DNA reads as TGTGCCAGCGCCCAGCGGGAGGGGTACATTCAGTACTTC. It translates to CASAQREGYIQYF.

This clone was picked up one time. The chain employs TRBV19 and TRBJ1-5; the D is unclear. Germline assignment: CDR1 LNHDA and CDR2 SQIVND (reference sequence). Trimming cost V 5 bases and J 7 bases, with 12 bases left between them. This CDR3 spans 13 amino acids. The CDR3 DNA follows: TGTGCCAGTAGTGTCTTGGTGGGCCAGCCCCAGCATTTT. It specifies CASSVLVGQPQHF.

The CDR3 protein is CASSVDRGPDTQYF. CDR3 DNA: TGTGCCAGCAGCGTTGACAGGGGCCCAGATACGCAGTATTTT. The V call is TRBV11-2, the J call TRBJ2-3, with 8 bases aligning to TRBD1. CDR3 length: 14 residues. From germline, CDR1 is SGHAT and CDR2 FQNNGV. Unmatched junction bases numbered 5, after V lost 5 bases and J lost 4 bases.

The CDR3 sequence is CASSLGQGGAEAFF. CDR3 nucleotides: TGCGCCAGCAGCTTGGGACAGGGTGGGGCTGAAGCTTTCTTT. The chain links TRBV5-1 to TRBJ1-1; 7 bases align to TRBD1. Germline V lookup: CDR1 SGHRS, CDR2 YFSETQ. This CDR3 spans 14 amino acids. The ends lost 0 bases at V and 6 bases at J; junction bases unmatched: 5.

The chain joins TRBV5-4 to TRBJ2-3; possibly TRBD2 for D (7 bases). This CDR3 region has 16 residues. V was clipped by 6 bases and J by 5 bases, with 22 bases between them. Germline V gene sequence: CDR1 SGHNT, CDR2 YYREEE (reference sequence). The CDR3 is CASNPREGGHGDTQYF. For the CDR3, the DNA is TGTGCCAGCAACCCGAGGGAGGGGGGGCATGGAGATACGCAGTATTTT.

For the CDR3, the DNA is TGTGCCAGCAGCTTGGTCGGCAGGGGGACCCTCTTGGGGGCCAACGTCCTGACTTTC. Translation: CASSLVGRGTLLGANVLTF. This sequence joins TRBV5-6 and TRBJ2-6, with TRBD1 identical over 7 bases. The CDR3 is 19 amino acids. After removal of 0 bases from V and 4 bases from J, the junction contained 13 bases not matched to a gene. Germline V lookup: CDR1 SGHDT, CDR2 YYEEEE. Full variable domain (rest looked up from reference TRBV5-6 and TRBJ2-6): DAGVTQSPTHLIKTRGQQVTLRCSPKSGHDTVSWYQQALGQGPQFIFQYYEEEERQRGNFPDRFSGHQFPNYSSELNVNALLLGDSALYLCASSLVGRGTLLGANVLTFGAGSRLTVL.

The chain links TRBV6-5 to TRBJ1-5; 9 bases match TRBD1. Germline lookup yields CDR1 MNHEY and CDR2 SVGAGI. This CDR3 spans 14 amino acids. V trimming: 5 bases; J trimming: 5 bases; junction bases outside the gene matches: 4. The chain's CDR3 is CASSTTGGDQPQHF. In DNA form, the CDR3 reads TGTGCCAGCAGTACCACAGGGGGCGATCAGCCCCAGCATTTT.

J is TRBJ1-3 and V is TRBV4-3; 8 bases align to TRBD1. Germline V gives CDR1 LGHNA, CDR2 YSLEER. The CDR3 consists of 17 residues. The J segment lost 2 bases and the V segment lost 3 bases, leaving 9 bases of the junction unmatched. CDR3 region: CASSQDSGGFAGNTIYF. The CDR3 nucleotides are TGCGCCAGCAGCCAGGACTCAGGGGGCTTTGCTGGAAACACCATATATTTT.

The chain employs TRBV28 and TRBJ1-5; maybe TRBD1 (6 bases). The CDR3 extends over 20 amino acids. Germline V CDR1 and CDR2: MDHEN, SYDVKM. V was pared by 4 bases and J by 2 bases, with 27 bases between. CDR3 amino acids: CASSSRVWGGERIGNQPQHF. Here the CDR3 DNA reads TGTGCCAGCAGTTCTAGGGTCTGGGGGGGCGAACGGATAGGCAATCAGCCCCAGCATTTT.

The rearrangement joins TRBV30 to TRBJ2-2; 8 bases fit TRBD1. The V segment lost 5 bases and the J segment 6 bases; nucleotides outside the gene matches: 8. Germline assignment: CDR1 GTSNPN and CDR2 SVGIG (reference sequence). This CDR3 spans 14 amino acids. In DNA form, the CDR3 reads TGTGCCTGGTCGACAGGGGCCCAGGCCGGGGAGCTGTTTTTT. This sequence encodes CAWSTGAQAGELFF. The full variable domain, rest sourced from reference TRBV30 and TRBJ2-2, is SQTIHQWPATLVQPVGSPLSLECTVEGTSNPNLYWYRQAAGRGLQLLFYSVGIGQISSEVPQNLSASRPQDRQFILSSKKLLLSDSGFYLCAWSTGAQAGELFFGEGSRLTVL.

The V call is TRBV27, the J call TRBJ1-4; TRBD1 aligns across 7 bases. CDR1 and CDR2 (germline): MNHEY, SMNVEV (reference sequence). J lost 6 bases, V lost 5 bases, and 12 bases had no gene match. This CDR3 is built from 16 residues. The CDR3 here is CASSPIDGTVYEKLFF. For the CDR3, the DNA is TGTGCCAGCAGTCCTATCGACGGGACAGTATATGAAAAACTGTTTTTT.

V gene TRBV6-6 combines with J gene TRBJ1-6; a weak D match, TRBD1 (5 bases). CDR1 is MNHNY and CDR2 is SVGAGI in the germline V gene (reference sequence). This CDR3 spans 13 amino acids. The V end lost 7 bases, the J end lost 8 bases, and 12 bases lay between the germline ends. CDR3 residues: CASIETAYSPLHF. The CDR3 DNA reads as TGTGCCAGCATTGAGACAGCCTATTCACCCCTCCACTTT.

A few counts support this clone. This sequence joins TRBV19 and TRBJ1-1; TRBD1 aligns across 7 bases. J was trimmed by 1 base and V by 2 bases; bases with no gene match: 4. The CDR3 length is 15 residues. The germline V gene has CDR1 LNHDA and CDR2 SQIVND (reference sequence). As DNA, the CDR3 is TGTGCCAGTAGTATACGGGACAGCACGAACACTGAAGCTTTCTTT. It specifies CASSIRDSTNTEAFF.

This chain connects TRBV18 to TRBJ2-2; maybe TRBD2 (7 bases). The ends were cut back, 1 base at V and 5 bases at J, with 17 bases in the middle. The CDR3 consists of 17 residues. Per the germline V gene, CDR1 is KGHSH and CDR2 is LQKENI. CDR3 amino acids: CASSPHPGGGLTGELFF. DNA of the CDR3: TGTGCCAGCTCACCACATCCTGGCGGGGGCCTAACCGGGGAGCTGTTTTTT. Combining the CDR3 with reference TRBV18 and TRBJ2-2 gives the whole variable domain NAGVMQNPRHLVRRRGQEARLRCSPMKGHSHVYWYRQLPEEGLKFMVYLQKENIIDESGMPKERFSAEFPKEGPSILRIQQVVRGDSAAYFCASSPHPGGGLTGELFFGEGSRLTVL.

The V and J genes are TRBV27 and TRBJ2-7; TRBD2 agrees at 8 bases. Per germline, CDR1 MNHEY and CDR2 SMNVEV (reference sequence). J gave up 0 bases and V 5 bases, and 6 bases lay outside the gene matches. This CDR3 is built from 15 residues. For the CDR3, the DNA is TGTGCCAGCAGTCCATTAGCGGGGAGCTCCTACGAGCAGTACTTC. Its protein is CASSPLAGSSYEQYF.

The chain has TRBV6-4 and TRBJ2-2; D is ambiguous. The V and J ends lost 4 bases and 5 bases respectively, with 8 bases between them. The CDR3 runs to 13 residues. Germline values: CDR1 MRHNA, CDR2 SNTAGT. The chain's CDR3 is CASSVTGTGELFF. The CDR3 DNA sequence: TGTGCCAGCAGTGTAACGGGTACCGGGGAGCTGTTTTTT.

V and J are TRBV7-2 and TRBJ1-4; D is undetermined. The germline V and J ends were trimmed by 5 bases and 0 bases, with 10 bases remaining between them. The CDR3 is 15 residues long. The germline gives CDR1 SGHTA, CDR2 FQGNSA. The CDR3 reads CASSEPTATNEKLFF. The CDR3 coding sequence is TGTGCCAGCAGCGAACCGACTGCAACTAATGAAAAACTGTTTTTT. Complete variable domain (other parts from reference TRBV7-2 and TRBJ1-4): GAGVSQSPSNKVTEKGKDVELRCDPISGHTALYWYRQSLGQGLEFLIYFQGNSAPDKSGLPSDRFSAERTGGSVSTLTIQRTQQEDSAVYLCASSEPTATNEKLFFGSGTQLSVL.